The T cell receptor beta chain described here comes from a study of patients and donors after allogeneic stem cell transplantation. This clonotype was counted a few times. A read error may explain this, as a much larger clone is one base away. V lost 6 bases to trimming and J lost 10 bases; unmatched junction nucleotides: 12. Germline V gives CDR1 DFQATT, CDR2 SNEGSKA (reference sequence). The CDR3 is 13 residues long. TCRdb re-called the RT-PCR reads through MiXCR, storing one row per CDR3 protein. The sample lists 200,000 to 250,000 distinct CDR3 sequences; 12% to 15% were seen once. Sequenced input: blood, either unsorted or a sorted T cell fraction (not recorded which). This receptor was taken from a human donor who was either an allogeneic HSCT recipient or a stem cell or donor lymphocyte infusion donor (not recorded which). It is not recorded whose cells these are; they may come from a transplant donor. V is TRBV20-1 and J is TRBJ2-1, with TRBD2 matching 7 bases. CDR3 DNA sequence: TGCAGTGCCCGGCTCTCTCCCGGGGGGGAGCAGTTCTTC. This gives the protein CSARLSPGGEQFF.